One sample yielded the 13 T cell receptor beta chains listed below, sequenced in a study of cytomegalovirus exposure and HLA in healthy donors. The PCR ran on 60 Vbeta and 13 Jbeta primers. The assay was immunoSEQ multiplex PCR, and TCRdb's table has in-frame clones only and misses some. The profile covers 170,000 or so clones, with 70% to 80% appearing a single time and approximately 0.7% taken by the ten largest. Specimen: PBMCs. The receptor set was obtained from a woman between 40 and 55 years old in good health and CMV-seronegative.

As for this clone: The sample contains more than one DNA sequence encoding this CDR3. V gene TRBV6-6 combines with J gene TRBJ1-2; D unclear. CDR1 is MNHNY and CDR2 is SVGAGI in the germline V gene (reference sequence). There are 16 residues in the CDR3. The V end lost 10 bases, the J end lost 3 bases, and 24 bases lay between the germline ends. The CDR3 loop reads CAILGRLGVGDYGYTF. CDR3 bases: TGTGCCATCCTCGGACGACTCGGGGTGGGAGACTATGGCTACACCTTC.

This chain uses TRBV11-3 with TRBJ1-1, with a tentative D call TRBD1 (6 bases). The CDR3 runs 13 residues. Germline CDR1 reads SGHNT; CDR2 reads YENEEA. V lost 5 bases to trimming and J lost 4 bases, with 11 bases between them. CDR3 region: CASSHAGATEAFF. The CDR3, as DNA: TGTGCCAGCAGCCACGCGGGGGCCACTGAAGCTTTCTTT.

This CDR3 is CATSRADSVSYGYTF. CDR3 sequence (DNA): TGTGCCACCAGCAGAGCTGACAGCGTCTCCTATGGCTACACCTTC. The chain joins TRBV15 to TRBJ1-2, with D perhaps TRBD1 (5 bases). The CDR3 contains 15 residues. Germline assignment: CDR1 LNHNV and CDR2 YYDKDF (reference sequence). V was clipped by 1 base and J by 4 bases, with 13 bases between them. Based on the CDR3 plus reference TRBV15 and TRBJ1-2, the full variable domain is DAMVIQNPRYQVTQFGKPVTLSCSQTLNHNVMYWYQQKSSQAPKLLFHYYDKDFNNEADTPDNFQSRRPNTSFCFLDIRSPGLGDTAMYLCATSRADSVSYGYTFGSGTRLTVV.

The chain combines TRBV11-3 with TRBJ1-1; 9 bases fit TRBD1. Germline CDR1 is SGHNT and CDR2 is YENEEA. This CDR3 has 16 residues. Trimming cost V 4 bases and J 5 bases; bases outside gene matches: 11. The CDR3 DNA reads TGTGCCAGCAGCTCCCCCAGAGGACAGGGGAGTACTGAAGCTTTCTTT. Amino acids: CASSSPRGQGSTEAFF.

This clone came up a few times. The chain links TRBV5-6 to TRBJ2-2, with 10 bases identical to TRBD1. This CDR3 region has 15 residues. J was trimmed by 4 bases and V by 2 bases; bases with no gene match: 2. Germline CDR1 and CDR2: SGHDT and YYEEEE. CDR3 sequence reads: CASSLGTGVTGELFF. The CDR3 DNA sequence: TGTGCCAGCAGCTTAGGGACAGGGGTCACCGGGGAGCTGTTTTTT.

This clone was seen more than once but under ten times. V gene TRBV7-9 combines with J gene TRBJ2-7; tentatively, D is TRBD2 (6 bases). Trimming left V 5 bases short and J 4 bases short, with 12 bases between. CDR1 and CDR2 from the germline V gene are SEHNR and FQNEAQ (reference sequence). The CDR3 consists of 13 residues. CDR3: CASSRGRGYEQYF. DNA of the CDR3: TGTGCCAGCAGCCGAGGGCGGGGTTACGAGCAGTACTTC.

The DNA of the CDR3 is TGTGCCAGCAGCGTCTCGGGACAGGGGGCCTACGAGCAGTACTTC. Its protein is CASSVSGQGAYEQYF. The rearrangement joins TRBV9 to TRBJ2-7; 11 nucleotides match TRBD1. Germline values: CDR1 SGDLS, CDR2 YYNGEE. V gave up 2 bases and J gave up 2 bases; unmatched junction bases: 3. This CDR3 region has 15 residues.

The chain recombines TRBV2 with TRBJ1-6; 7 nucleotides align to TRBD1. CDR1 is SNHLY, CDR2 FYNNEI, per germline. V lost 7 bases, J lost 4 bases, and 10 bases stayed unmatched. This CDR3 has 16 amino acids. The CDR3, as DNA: TGTGCCAGCAACATAGTAGGGACAGCTTATAATTCACCCCTCCACTTT. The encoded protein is CASNIVGTAYNSPLHF.

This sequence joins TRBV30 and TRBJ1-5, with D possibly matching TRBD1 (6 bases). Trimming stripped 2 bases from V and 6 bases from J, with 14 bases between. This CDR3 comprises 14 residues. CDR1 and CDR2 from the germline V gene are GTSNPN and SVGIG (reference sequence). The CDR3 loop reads CAWSTGGAVQPQHF. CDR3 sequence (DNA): TGTGCCTGGAGTACCGGGGGGGCGGTTCAGCCCCAGCATTTT. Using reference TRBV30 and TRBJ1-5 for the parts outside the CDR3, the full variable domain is SQTIHQWPATLVQPVGSPLSLECTVEGTSNPNLYWYRQAAGRGLQLLFYSVGIGQISSEVPQNLSASRPQDRQFILSSKKLLLSDSGFYLCAWSTGGAVQPQHFGDGTRLSIL.

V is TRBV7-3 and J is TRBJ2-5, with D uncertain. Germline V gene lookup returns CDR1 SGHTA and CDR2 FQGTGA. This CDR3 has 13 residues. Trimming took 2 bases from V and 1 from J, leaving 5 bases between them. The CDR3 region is CASSLELQETQYF. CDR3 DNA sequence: TGTGCCAGCAGCTTAGAACTCCAAGAGACCCAGTACTTC.

CDR3 coding DNA: TGTGCCAGTAGTATCCTGGCAGGGGCCAATGAGCAGTTCTTC. The encoded protein is CASSILAGANEQFF. V usage is TRBV19 and J usage is TRBJ2-1; a weak D match, TRBD1 (6 bases). CDR3 length: 14 residues. V was shortened by 3 bases and J by 6 bases, with 12 bases between the two germline ends. Germline V CDR1 and CDR2: LNHDA, SQIVND (reference sequence).

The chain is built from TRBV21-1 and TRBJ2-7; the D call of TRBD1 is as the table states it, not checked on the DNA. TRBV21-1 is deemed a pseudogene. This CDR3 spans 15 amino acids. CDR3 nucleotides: TGTGCCAGCAGCACCGACAGGGAATTTTCCTACGAGCAGTACTTC. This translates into CASSTDREFSYEQYF.

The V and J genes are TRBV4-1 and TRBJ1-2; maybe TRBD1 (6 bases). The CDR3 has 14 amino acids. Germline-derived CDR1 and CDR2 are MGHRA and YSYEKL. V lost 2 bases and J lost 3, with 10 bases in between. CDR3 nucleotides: TGCGCCAGCAGCCAATCCGCAGGGGACTATGGCTACACCTTC. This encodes CASSQSAGDYGYTF.